This TCR beta chain comes out of a study of T cells in Graves' hyperthyroidism and ophthalmopathy. From 10 ml of fresh peripheral blood, PBMCs were isolated. Overall study findings and caveats: Within blood appeared most thyroid clonotypes that had expanded above 0.001.

Amplification targeted TCR beta CDR3 regions from RNA transcripts. HTBI primers were employed in a first-round RT-PCR of the TCR CDR3. TCRdb re-derived calls from the multiplex PCR reads in MiXCR, one entry per CDR3 protein. This sample yields tens of thousands of distinct CDR3 sequences, of which around half are seen a single time; approximately 6.2% belongs to the top ten. Trimming stripped 0 bases from V and 6 bases from J, with 11 bases between. Germline V lookup: CDR1 SQVTM, CDR2 ANQGSEA. This CDR3 comprises 13 residues. This clonotype is labeled as medium-sized. The target antigen is unknown. The chain employs TRBV29-1 and TRBJ1-2; D is ambiguous. The sample comprised blood. The clonotype originates from a woman aged 45-65 years with Graves' hyperthyroidism that later progressed to Graves' ophthalmopathy. Here the CDR3 DNA reads TGCAGCGTTGAAGATCTGAGAGCGAATGGCTACACCTTC. This encodes CSVEDLRANGYTF. Full variable domain (outside the CDR3, taken from reference TRBV29-1 and TRBJ1-2): SAVISQKPSRDICQRGTSLTIQCQVDSQVTMMFWYRQQPGQSLTLIATANQGSEATYESGFVIDKFPISRPNLTFSTLTVSNMSPEDSSIYLCSVEDLRANGYTFGSGTRLTVV.